The 16 T cell receptor beta chains below were found in one sample sequenced in a study of cytomegalovirus exposure and HLA in healthy donors. PCR amplification relied on 60 Vbeta primers (plus 13 Jbeta primers). The assay was immunoSEQ multiplex PCR, and TCRdb's table has in-frame clones only and misses some. Of around 140,000 clones in the sample, roughly three fifths were seen once. Sequenced: PBMCs. These receptors all come from a male donor in good health and CMV-seronegative.

This clone was observed a handful of times. The genes are TRBV12-5 and TRBJ1-6; 7 bases align to TRBD1. CDR3 length: 17 residues. Germline V gene lookup returns CDR1 LGHNT and CDR2 FRNRAP. The junction had 16 bases not matched to a gene; V was cut back by 5 bases and J by 9 bases. CDR3 loop: CASGPEPGQLLSSPLHF. Written as DNA, the CDR3 is TGTGCTAGTGGTCCAGAGCCGGGACAGCTTCTTTCTTCACCCCTCCACTTT.

The chain is built from TRBV2 and TRBJ2-5; the D gene is possibly TRBD1 (5 bases). The end of the DNA is better explained by TRBJ2-7, so the J call may be wrong. The CDR3 has 16 residues. Germline values: CDR1 SNHLY, CDR2 FYNNEI. CDR3 residues: CASIMSRELYTYEQYF. CDR3 bases: TGTGCCTCAATAATGTCCAGGGAACTTTACACCTACGAGCAGTACTTC.

CDR3 loop: CASTLGQGSLTF. CDR3 DNA: TGTGCCAGCACCTTAGGACAGGGTAGCCTCACCTTC. The rearrangement joins TRBV28 to TRBJ1-2; 8 bases agree with TRBD1. This CDR3 has 12 amino acids. With V trimmed by 7 bases and J by 13 bases, 11 bases remained unmatched. Germline CDR1 MDHEN, CDR2 SYDVKM.

This clone has a handful of counts. This chain links TRBV5-4 with TRBJ1-3; 7 bases are shared with TRBD1. From germline, CDR1 is SGHNT and CDR2 YYREEE (reference sequence). V shed 0 bases, J shed 9 bases, and the junction held 9 bases outside the gene matches. This CDR3 spans 15 amino acids. CDR3 amino acids: CASSLARDSPSTIYF. CDR3 DNA: TGTGCCAGCAGCTTGGCCCGGGACAGCCCGAGCACCATATATTTT.

This clone has more than one count but fewer than ten. Germline and junction disagree at one end, which may indicate a read error. The V gene is TRBV7-7, the J gene TRBJ2-7; 10 bases are a match to TRBD1. Germline CDR1 SSHAT, CDR2 FNYEAQ (reference sequence). This CDR3 has 14 residues. CDR3 bases: TGTGCTAGCAGCTTCTCCGGGACAGGGGACGAGCAGTACTTC. Its protein product is CASSFSGTGDEQYF.

The CDR3 spells CASSFGTSGTYEQYF. The CDR3 nucleotides are TGTGCCAGCAGCTTCGGGACTAGCGGGACCTACGAGCAGTACTTC. V usage is TRBV7-2 and J usage is TRBJ2-7; 13 bases match TRBD2. Germline V gives CDR1 SGHTA, CDR2 FQGNSA. Trimming at V came to 3 bases and at J to 2 bases, leaving 1 base not matched to a gene. This CDR3 is 15 amino acids long.

J is TRBJ2-7 and V is TRBV2; D is possibly TRBD2 (6 bases). The CDR3 extends over 16 amino acids. The germline gives CDR1 SNHLY, CDR2 FYNNEI. V lost 6 bases, J lost 6 bases, and 24 bases lay in between. This CDR3 reads CASSSFSGTELGEQYF. In nucleotides, the CDR3 is TGTGCCAGCAGCTCCTTTTCCGGGACTGAGCTTGGCGAGCAGTACTTC. The entire variable domain, with the rest obtained from reference TRBV2 and TRBJ2-7, is as follows: EPEVTQTPSHQVTQMGQEVILRCVPISNHLYFYWYRQILGQKVEFLVSFYNNEISEKSEIFDDQFSVERPDGSNFTLKIRSTKLEDSAMYFCASSSFSGTELGEQYFGPGTRLTVT.

V usage is TRBV30 and J usage is TRBJ1-3, with a weak D call TRBD1 (5 bases). V was shortened by 8 bases and J by 4 bases, with 12 bases between the two germline ends. CDR1 and CDR2 (germline): GTSNPN, SVGIG (reference sequence). The length of the CDR3 is 12 residues. The CDR3 DNA reads as TGTGCCGGGGCCACTTGGGGAAACACCATATATTTT. Its protein product is CAGATWGNTIYF. The whole variable domain, filled in from reference TRBV30 and TRBJ1-3, reads SQTIHQWPATLVQPVGSPLSLECTVEGTSNPNLYWYRQAAGRGLQLLFYSVGIGQISSEVPQNLSASRPQDRQFILSSKKLLLSDSGFYLCAGATWGNTIYFGEGSWLTVV.

A single count supports this clone. The rearrangement joins TRBV5-8 to TRBJ1-5, with D perhaps matching TRBD1 (5 bases). Looked up from germline, CDR1 is SGHTS and CDR2 is YDEGEE. The V end was cut by 0 bases, the J end by 3 bases, with 10 bases between. CDR3 length equals 15 residues. CDR3 in DNA: TGTGCCAGCAGCTTGGAGTGGGGGGACAATCAGCCCCAGCATTTT. This encodes CASSLEWGDNQPQHF.

This clone was counted a single time. The gene calls are TRBV6-6 and TRBJ1-1; D is unclear. The CDR3 spans 14 residues. With 7 bases removed from V and 7 bases from J, the gap between germline ends came to 19 bases. The germline V gene has CDR1 MNHNY and CDR2 SVGAGI (reference sequence). The CDR3 sequence: CASTLPDLLDEAFF. The CDR3 bases are TGTGCCAGCACCCTCCCGGATTTGCTAGATGAAGCTTTCTTT.

The chain joins TRBV29-1 to TRBJ2-2, with D possibly TRBD1 on 6 matching bases. The V end lost 4 bases, the J end lost 1 base, and 7 bases lay between the germline ends. CDR1 SQVTM and CDR2 ANQGSEA come from the germline V gene. The CDR3 is made up of 13 amino acids. CDR3 sequence (DNA): TGCAGCGTTGCACAGGGGAACACCGGGGAGCTGTTTTTT. Protein sequence: CSVAQGNTGELFF.

This clone has just a few counts. The chain recombines TRBV5-1 with TRBJ2-1, with 12 bases that match TRBD2. The CDR3 is 17 amino acids. Germline CDR1 SGHRS, CDR2 YFSETQ. V shed 0 bases, J shed 0 bases, and the junction held 1 base outside the gene matches. Written as DNA, the CDR3 is TGCGCCAGCAGCTTGGGACTAGCGGGGGACTCCTACAATGAGCAGTTCTTC. Amino acids: CASSLGLAGDSYNEQFF.

This clone came up a few times. The V call is TRBV7-6, the J call TRBJ1-6, with D unclear. Germline V gene sequence: CDR1 SGHVS, CDR2 FNYEAQ. This CDR3 is built from 14 residues. With 5 bases removed from V and 3 bases from J, the gap between germline ends came to 8 bases. CDR3 bases: TGTGCCAGCAGCCAACCGGGCTATAATTCACCCCTCCACTTT. Protein product: CASSQPGYNSPLHF.

The chain combines TRBV5-1 with TRBJ2-1, with 9 bases identical to TRBD2. The CDR3 runs 18 residues. After removal of 3 bases from V and 5 bases from J, the junction contained 15 bases not matched to a gene. Germline assignment: CDR1 SGHRS and CDR2 YFSETQ. CDR3 loop: CASSSNLGGGALNNEQFF. CDR3 sequence (DNA): TGCGCCAGCAGCTCCAACCTGGGCGGGGGGGCCCTCAACAATGAGCAGTTCTTC.

The chain is built from TRBV19 and TRBJ1-1, with 9 bases identical to TRBD1. The trim removed 6 bases at V and 5 bases at J, leaving 7 bases unmatched. The CDR3 has 14 amino acids. The germline gives CDR1 LNHDA, CDR2 SQIVND (reference sequence). The CDR3 loop is CASRGTGPRTEAFF. The CDR3 nucleotides are TGTGCCAGTAGGGGGACAGGGCCGAGGACTGAAGCTTTCTTT.

There are a few counts of this clone. This rearrangement joins TRBV5-4 to TRBJ1-4; D may be TRBD1 (5 bases). Germline V gives CDR1 SGHNT, CDR2 YYREEE (reference sequence). This CDR3 is 17 amino acids long. Trimming took 0 bases from V and 1 from J, leaving 13 bases between them. The CDR3 sequence is CASSLDRTGGTNEKLFF. CDR3 DNA sequence: TGTGCCAGCAGCTTGGATAGGACCGGGGGAACTAATGAAAAACTGTTTTTT. Full variable domain (rest looked up from reference TRBV5-4 and TRBJ1-4): ETGVTQSPTHLIKTRGQQVTLRCSSQSGHNTVSWYQQALGQGPQFIFQYYREEENGRGNFPPRFSGLQFPNYSSELNVNALELDDSALYLCASSLDRTGGTNEKLFFGSGTQLSVL.